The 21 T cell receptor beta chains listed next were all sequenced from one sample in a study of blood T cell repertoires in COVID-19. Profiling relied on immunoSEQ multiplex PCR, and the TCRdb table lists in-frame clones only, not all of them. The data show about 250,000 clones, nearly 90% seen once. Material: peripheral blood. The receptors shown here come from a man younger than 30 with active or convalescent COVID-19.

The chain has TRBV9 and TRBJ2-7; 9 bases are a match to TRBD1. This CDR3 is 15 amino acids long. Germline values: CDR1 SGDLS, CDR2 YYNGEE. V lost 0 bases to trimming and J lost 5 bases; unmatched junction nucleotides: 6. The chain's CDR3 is CASSVGWDRVHEQYF. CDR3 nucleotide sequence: TGTGCCAGCAGCGTAGGGTGGGACAGGGTCCACGAGCAGTACTTC. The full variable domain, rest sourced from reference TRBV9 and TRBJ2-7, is DSGVTQTPKHLITATGQRVTLRCSPRSGDLSVYWYQQSLDQGLQFLIQYYNGEERAKGNILERFSAQQFPDLHSELNLSSLELGDSALYFCASSVGWDRVHEQYFGPGTRLTVT.

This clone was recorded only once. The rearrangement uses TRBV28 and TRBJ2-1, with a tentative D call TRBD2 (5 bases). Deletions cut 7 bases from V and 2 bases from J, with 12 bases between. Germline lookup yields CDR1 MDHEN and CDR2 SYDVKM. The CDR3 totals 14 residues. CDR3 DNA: TGTGCCAGCACGGAGGCGTCCGCCTACAATGAGCAGTTCTTC. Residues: CASTEASAYNEQFF.

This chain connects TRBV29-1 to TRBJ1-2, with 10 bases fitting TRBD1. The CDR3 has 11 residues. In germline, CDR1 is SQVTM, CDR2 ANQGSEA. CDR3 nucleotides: TGCACTCCCGGGACAGGGGATGGCTACACCTTC. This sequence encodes CTPGTGDGYTF.

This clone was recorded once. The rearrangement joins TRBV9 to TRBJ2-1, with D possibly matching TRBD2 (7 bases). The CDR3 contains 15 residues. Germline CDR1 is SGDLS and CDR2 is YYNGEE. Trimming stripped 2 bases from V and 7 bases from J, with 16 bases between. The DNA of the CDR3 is TGTGCCAGCAGCGTGGGGGCGGGAGAGAGGAATGAGCAGTTCTTC. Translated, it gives CASSVGAGERNEQFF.

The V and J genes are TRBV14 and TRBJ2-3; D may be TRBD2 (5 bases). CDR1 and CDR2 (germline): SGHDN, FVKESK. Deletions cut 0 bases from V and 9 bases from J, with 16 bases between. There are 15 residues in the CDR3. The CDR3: CASSQEYPLAGTQYF. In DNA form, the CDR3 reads TGTGCCAGCAGCCAAGAATACCCCCTAGCCGGAACGCAGTATTTT.

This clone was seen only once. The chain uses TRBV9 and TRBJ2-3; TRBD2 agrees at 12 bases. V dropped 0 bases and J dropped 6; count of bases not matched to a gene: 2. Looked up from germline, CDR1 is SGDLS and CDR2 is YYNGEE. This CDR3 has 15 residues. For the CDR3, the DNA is TGTGCCAGCAGCGTAGGGCTAGCGGGAGGGGATACGCAGTATTTT. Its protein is CASSVGLAGGDTQYF.

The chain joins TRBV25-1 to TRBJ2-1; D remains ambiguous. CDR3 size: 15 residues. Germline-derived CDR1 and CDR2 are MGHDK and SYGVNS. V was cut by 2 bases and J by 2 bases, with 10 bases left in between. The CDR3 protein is CASSEQVFTYNEQFF. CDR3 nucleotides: TGTGCCAGCAGTGAACAGGTATTCACCTACAATGAGCAGTTCTTC.

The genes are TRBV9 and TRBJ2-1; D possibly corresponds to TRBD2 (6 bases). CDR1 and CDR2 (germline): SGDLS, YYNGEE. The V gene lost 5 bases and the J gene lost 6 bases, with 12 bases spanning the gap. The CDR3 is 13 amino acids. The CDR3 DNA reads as TGTGCCAGCAGGCAGGAGGGAATCAATGAGCAGTTCTTC. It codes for CASRQEGINEQFF.

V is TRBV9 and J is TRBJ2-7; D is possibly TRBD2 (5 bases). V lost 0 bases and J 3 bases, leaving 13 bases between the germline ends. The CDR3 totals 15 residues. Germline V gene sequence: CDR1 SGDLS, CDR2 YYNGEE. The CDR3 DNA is TGTGCCAGCAGCGTAGCTACGGCTAGCTTCTACGAGCAGTACTTC. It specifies CASSVATASFYEQYF.

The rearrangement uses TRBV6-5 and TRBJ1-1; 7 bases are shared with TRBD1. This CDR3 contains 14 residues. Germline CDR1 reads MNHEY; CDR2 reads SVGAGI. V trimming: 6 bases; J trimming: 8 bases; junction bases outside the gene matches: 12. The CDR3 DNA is TGTGCCAGCAGCCGGACAGGTGACCTTTTAGAAGCTTTCTTT. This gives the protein CASSRTGDLLEAFF.

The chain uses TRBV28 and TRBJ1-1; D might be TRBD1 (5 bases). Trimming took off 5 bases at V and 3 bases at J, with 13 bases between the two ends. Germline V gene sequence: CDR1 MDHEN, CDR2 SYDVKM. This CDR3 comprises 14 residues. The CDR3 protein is CASSIQEGDTEAFF. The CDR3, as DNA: TGTGCCAGCAGTATACAGGAGGGCGACACTGAAGCTTTCTTT.

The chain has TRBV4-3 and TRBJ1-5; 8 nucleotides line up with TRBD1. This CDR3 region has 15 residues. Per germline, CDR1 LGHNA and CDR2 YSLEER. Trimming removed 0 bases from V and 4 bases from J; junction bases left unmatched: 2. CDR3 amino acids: CASSQEDRVNQPQHF. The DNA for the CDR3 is TGCGCCAGCAGCCAAGAGGACAGGGTGAATCAGCCCCAGCATTTT.

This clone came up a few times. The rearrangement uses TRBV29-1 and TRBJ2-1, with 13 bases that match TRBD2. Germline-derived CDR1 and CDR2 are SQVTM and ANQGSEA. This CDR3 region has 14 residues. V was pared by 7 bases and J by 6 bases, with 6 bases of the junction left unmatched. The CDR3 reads CSAKLAGGPNEQFF. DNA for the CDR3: TGCAGCGCTAAACTAGCGGGAGGGCCCAATGAGCAGTTCTTC.

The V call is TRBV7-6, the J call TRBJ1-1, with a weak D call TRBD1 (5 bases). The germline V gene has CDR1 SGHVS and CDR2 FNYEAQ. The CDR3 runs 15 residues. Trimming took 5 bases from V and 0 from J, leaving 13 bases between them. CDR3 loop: CASSPGGGMNTEAFF. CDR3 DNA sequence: TGTGCCAGCAGCCCCGGGGGGGGGATGAACACTGAAGCTTTCTTT.

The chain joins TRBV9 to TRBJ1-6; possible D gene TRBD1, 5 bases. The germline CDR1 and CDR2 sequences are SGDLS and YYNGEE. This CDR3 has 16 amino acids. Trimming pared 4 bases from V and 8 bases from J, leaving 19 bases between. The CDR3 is CASSPRGQGRDSPLHF. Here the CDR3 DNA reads TGTGCCAGCAGCCCCCGTGGTCAGGGAAGGGATTCACCCCTCCACTTT.

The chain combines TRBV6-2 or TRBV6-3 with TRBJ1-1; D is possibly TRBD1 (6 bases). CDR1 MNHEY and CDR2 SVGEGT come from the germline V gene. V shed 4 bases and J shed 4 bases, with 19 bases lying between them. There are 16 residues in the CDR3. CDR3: CASSSGQGRLGTEAFF. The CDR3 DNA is TGTGCCAGCAGTTCTGGGCAGGGGCGATTGGGCACTGAAGCTTTCTTT.

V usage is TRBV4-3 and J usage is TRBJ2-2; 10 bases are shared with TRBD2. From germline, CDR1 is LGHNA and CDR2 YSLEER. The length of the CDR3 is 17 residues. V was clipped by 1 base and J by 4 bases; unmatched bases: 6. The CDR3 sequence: CASSQVVLAGATGELFF. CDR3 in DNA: TGCGCCAGCAGCCAAGTTGTCCTAGCGGGAGCCACCGGGGAGCTGTTTTTT.

The CDR3 is CASSGGFTDGYTF. CDR3 nucleotides: TGTGCCAGCAGCGGCGGGTTTACAGACGGCTACACCTTC. The chain carries TRBV9 and TRBJ1-2; unclear D gene. V lost 3 bases and J 8 bases, leaving 14 bases between the germline ends. Germline V gene data show CDR1 as SGDLS and CDR2 as YYNGEE. The CDR3 extends over 13 amino acids.

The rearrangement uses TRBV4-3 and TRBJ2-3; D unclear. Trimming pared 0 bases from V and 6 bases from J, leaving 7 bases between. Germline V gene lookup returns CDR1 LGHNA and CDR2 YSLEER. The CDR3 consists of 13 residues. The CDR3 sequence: CASSQDRVDTQYF. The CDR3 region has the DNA TGCGCCAGCAGCCAAGATCGGGTTGATACGCAGTATTTT.

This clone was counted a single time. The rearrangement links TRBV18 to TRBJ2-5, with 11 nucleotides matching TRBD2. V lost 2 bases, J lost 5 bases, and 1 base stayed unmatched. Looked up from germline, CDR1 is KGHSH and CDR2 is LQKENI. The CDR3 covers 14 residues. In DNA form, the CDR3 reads TGTGCCAGCTCACCAGGACTAGCGGGCGAGACCCAGTACTTC. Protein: CASSPGLAGETQYF.

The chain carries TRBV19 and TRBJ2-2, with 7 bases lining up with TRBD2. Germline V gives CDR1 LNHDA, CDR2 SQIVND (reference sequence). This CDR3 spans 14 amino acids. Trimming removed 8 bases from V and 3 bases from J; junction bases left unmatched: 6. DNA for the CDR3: TGTGCCAGTGCCCGAGGACTAGACACCGGGGAGCTGTTTTTT. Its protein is CASARGLDTGELFF. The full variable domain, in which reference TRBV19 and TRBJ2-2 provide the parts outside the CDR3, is DGGITQSPKYLFRKEGQNVTLSCEQNLNHDAMYWYRQDPGQGLRLIYYSQIVNDFQKGDIAEGYSVSREKKESFPLTVTSAQKNPTAFYLCASARGLDTGELFFGEGSRLTVL.